This TCR beta chain stems from a study of molecular identifiers for immune sequencing clone quantification. This CDR3 is built from 15 residues. Looked up from germline, CDR1 is LNHDA and CDR2 is SQIVND (reference sequence). The V end was cut by 3 bases, the J end by 0 bases, with 9 bases between. TCRdb reanalysed the PCR reads using MiXCR and keeps one entry per CDR3 protein. The sample includes about 640,000 distinct CDR3 sequences, about 20% of them seen just once. Specimen: naive CD8+ T cells from blood, with Jurkat cell RNA spiked in. Subset of the sample: FACS-sorted CD8+CD4-CCR7+CD45RA+ naive T cells. The origin of this receptor is a human donor in good health. Some libraries in this study had Jurkat cell RNA spiked in. The rearrangement joins TRBV19 to TRBJ1-5; no clear D gene. In DNA, the CDR3 is TGTGCCAGTAGTATCCGACACCATAGCAATCAGCCCCAGCATTTT. This codes for CASSIRHHSNQPQHF.